The source of this T cell receptor (beta chain) is a study of T cells in Graves' hyperthyroidism and ophthalmopathy. Study-wide background: Once the initial diagnosis was made, peripheral blood was obtained before any treatment.

Researchers took RNA transcripts and amplified the TCR beta CDR3 regions from them. HTBI primers were used for first-round RT-PCR of the TCR CDR3. TCRdb re-analysed the multiplex PCR reads in MiXCR, keeping a single row per CDR3 protein. The sample has some 440,000 distinct CDR3 sequences; 15% to 19% are singletons. Per germline, CDR1 LGHDT and CDR2 YNNKEL (reference sequence). Trimming removed 0 bases from V and 9 bases from J; junction bases left unmatched: 3. This CDR3 region has 14 residues. The source is a woman aged 18-29 years with Graves' hyperthyroidism. The chain joins TRBV3-1 to TRBJ2-1; 9 positions match TRBD2. The material sequenced was blood. Here the CDR3 reads CASSQDTSGLEQFF. The CDR3 DNA reads TGTGCCAGCAGCCAAGATACTAGCGGGCTTGAGCAGTTCTTC.